This section outlines one T cell receptor (beta chain) sequence together with its context. The CDR3 has 13 amino acids. The germline V and J ends were trimmed by 1 base and 4 bases, with 7 bases remaining between them. Germline V gene data show CDR1 as MDHEN and CDR2 as SYDVKM. This sample is part of a study of blood T cell repertoires in COVID-19. Study at large: The United States, Italy and Spain supplied acute and convalescent COVID-19 samples.

TCRdb keeps only in-frame clones here, not all; method: immunoSEQ multiplex PCR. This table has 65,000 to 95,000 clones, roughly nine tenths appearing once. This TCR came from a man aged 50 to 60 with COVID-19, enrolled during active disease. Sample: peripheral blood. The chain is built from TRBV28 and TRBJ1-2; D gene unclear. CDR3 DNA: TGTGCCAGCAGTTTATCGGGGATCTATGGCTACACCTTC. The encoded protein is CASSLSGIYGYTF.